This T cell receptor beta chain was profiled in a study of blood T cell repertoires in COVID-19. Across the whole study: From the United States, Italy and Spain came samples of acute and convalescent COVID-19. T cells, B-cell-depleted T cells, or PBMCs provided the cDNA or gDNA that served as material.

V lost 4 bases and J lost 2; bases outside the gene matches: 6. The CDR3 has 15 amino acids. Germline V CDR1 and CDR2: SGHTA, FQGNSA. In the source study's methods: Reference gene primer amplification gave nucleated cell count estimates. TCRdb's table, derived via immunoSEQ multiplex PCR, lists solely in-frame clones and lacks some. V, J and clone size reflect that table, while D and trimming were determined from the DNA. The table shows fewer than 85,000 clones, with around 82% occurring only once. The sample comprised peripheral blood. This clonotype was obtained from a human donor in a cohort sampled during active COVID-19. The gene calls are TRBV7-2 and TRBJ2-7; 9 nucleotides line up with TRBD2. CDR3 DNA sequence: TGTGCCAGCAGCTACGGGACTAGCATAACCTACGAGCAGTACTTC. Its protein product is CASSYGTSITYEQYF.